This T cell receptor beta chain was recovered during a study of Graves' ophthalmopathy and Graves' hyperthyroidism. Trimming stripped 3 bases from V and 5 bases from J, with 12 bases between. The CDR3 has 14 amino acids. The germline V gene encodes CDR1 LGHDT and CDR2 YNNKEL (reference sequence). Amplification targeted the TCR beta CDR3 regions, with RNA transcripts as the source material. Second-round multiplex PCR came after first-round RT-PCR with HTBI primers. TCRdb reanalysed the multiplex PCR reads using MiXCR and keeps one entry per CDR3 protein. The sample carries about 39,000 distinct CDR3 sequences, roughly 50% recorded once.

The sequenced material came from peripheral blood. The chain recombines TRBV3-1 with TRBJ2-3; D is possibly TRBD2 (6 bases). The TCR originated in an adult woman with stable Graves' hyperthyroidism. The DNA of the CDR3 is TGTGCCAGCAGCCATCGGGACTTAGGAGATACGCAGTATTTT. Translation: CASSHRDLGDTQYF.